Ten or more counts support the clone carrying this TCR beta chain. Its antigen is currently unknown. The record originates from a study of T cell repertoires in cytomegalovirus infection. Study summary: Shared public TCR beta signatures pointed to both CMV infection and a matching HLA type. Study-level points and caveats: Accumulated public TCR beta family frequency recognized individuals carrying CMV together with the relevant HLA. HLA-C-restricted CMV-specific TCR beta clonotypes prevailed in the ex vivo response.

Per the germline V gene, CDR1 is SGHTA and CDR2 is FQGNSA. The CDR3 spans 14 residues. V was clipped by 5 bases and J by 4 bases, with 14 bases between them. In TCRdb, the reads were re-called with MiXCR into one record per CDR3 protein. The sample holds approximately 110,000 distinct CDR3 sequences, 10% seen once. Sequencing was done on a sample of PBMCs, sequenced either directly or after in vitro stimulation (not recorded which). This sequence was found in a human donor in good health (CMV status not recorded). Some clones in this sample may be carry-over from other donors' samples. The chain employs TRBV7-2 and TRBJ2-5; tentative D call: TRBD2 (5 bases). CDR3 coding DNA: TGTGCCAGCAGCCAAACTAGGTTTGCAGAGACCCAGTACTTC. Its protein is CASSQTRFAETQYF.